A selection of T cell receptor beta chains follows, all from one sample in a study of shared clonotypes between healthy human individuals. Repertoires were generated with immunoSEQ multiplex PCR, while TCRdb's copy carries only in-frame clones and drops some. The sample carries about 2 million clones, about 95% recorded once. Sequenced sample: naive CD8+ T cells sorted from blood. The receptor set was obtained from a man aged 18 to 35 in good health. CDR3s include the opening cysteine and the closing phenylalanine or tryptophan. A D gene is named only where the DNA matches it firmly. Rows give clone size only sometimes, using once, few, many, or a class for an expanded clone.

D gene	V gene	clone size	J gene	CDR3 DNA	CDR3 protein
.	TRBV2	.	TRBJ1-3	TGTGCCAGCACCCCCCCGACAGGATACTCTGGAAACACCATATATTTT	CASTPPTGYSGNTIYF
.	TRBV27	.	TRBJ2-5	TGTGCCAGCAGTTTCCTCCACAGGGAGACCCAGTACTTC	CASSFLHRETQYF
TRBD1	TRBV7-7	.	TRBJ2-1	TGTGCTAGCAGCTTACAGGGGTGGAGTTCCTACAATGAGCAGTTCTTC	CASSLQGWSSYNEQFF
.	TRBV13	.	TRBJ2-7	TGTGCCAGCAGCTTAGGACCCGGACAGCCGTCCTACGAGCAGTACTTC	CASSLGPGQPSYEQYF
.	TRBV5-1	.	TRBJ2-7	TGCGCCAGCAACCCGGGTTCTGGCTACGAGCAGTACTTC	CASNPGSGYEQYF
.	TRBV7-9	few	TRBJ1-5	TGTGCCAGCAGCGGGAACACATATAGCAATCAGCCCCAGCATTTT	CASSGNTYSNQPQHF
TRBD2	TRBV2	.	TRBJ2-3	TGTGCCAGCAGTGAATGGGTAGCGGGGCCCACAGATACGCAGTATTTT	CASSEWVAGPTDTQYF
TRBD2	TRBV6-6	.	TRBJ2-7	TGTGCCAGCAGTTATTCCTCGACTAGCGGGATCGGGGAGCAGTACTTC	CASSYSSTSGIGEQYF
.	TRBV10-2	.	TRBJ1-4	TGCGCCAGCAGTGACGGCAGCTTGAGAGGAAAACTGTTTTTT	CASSDGSLRGKLFF
.	TRBV6-1	once	TRBJ1-2	TGTGCCAGCAAAGGGGCTACGAACTATGGCTACACCTTC	CASKGATNYGYTF
.	TRBV27	.	TRBJ2-7	TGTGCCAGCAGTTTCAGGTATAACTACGAGCAGTACTTC	CASSFRYNYEQYF
.	TRBV10-1	once	TRBJ2-3	TGCGCCAGCAGTGTAATTCTTGAAGATACGCAGTATTTT	CASSVILEDTQYF
TRBD1	TRBV2	once	TRBJ1-5	TGTGCCAGCAGTGAAGCTTTAGTAGGGGACAGGGACTCTCAGCCCCAGCATTTT	CASSEALVGDRDSQPQHF
.	TRBV15	.	TRBJ2-7	TGTGCCACCAGCAGAGGGGGGCTGTACGAGCAGTACTTC	CATSRGGLYEQYF
.	TRBV4-1	once	TRBJ1-4	TGCGCCAGCAGCCGGACGGACAGACTTAATGAAAAACTGTTTTTT	CASSRTDRLNEKLFF
TRBD1	TRBV27	.	TRBJ2-7	TGTGCCAGCAGATCGGGACAGGAGTCCTACGAGCAGTACTTC	CASRSGQESYEQYF
TRBD1	TRBV14	.	TRBJ1-2	TGTGCCAGCAGCCCGGACAGGGGGCTTTATGGCTACACCTTC	CASSPDRGLYGYTF
.	TRBV6-1	.	TRBJ1-2	TGTGCCAGCAGTGAAATCGGCAGCTATGGCTACACCTTC	CASSEIGSYGYTF
.	TRBV7-8	once	TRBJ1-6	TGTGCCAGCAGCAACCCAGCAGATGTCTATAATTCACCCCTCCACTTT	CASSNPADVYNSPLHF
.	TRBV27	.	TRBJ2-5	TGTGCCAGCAGTTTAAATGGGTACCAAGAGACCCAGTACTTC	CASSLNGYQETQYF
TRBD2	TRBV7-2	.	TRBJ2-1	TGTGCCAGCAGCTCCCTAGCGGGAGGCGGCGATGAGCAGTTCTTC	CASSSLAGGGDEQFF
.	TRBV19	.	TRBJ1-5	TGTGCCAGTAGTGACAGAGCCTTAAGCAATCAGCCCCAGCATTTT	CASSDRALSNQPQHF
TRBD1	TRBV5-4	.	TRBJ1-1	TGTGCCAGCAGCCTATTAACCGGGACAGGGGTGGCGAACACTGAAGCTTTCTTT	CASSLLTGTGVANTEAFF
.	TRBV4-1	.	TRBJ1-4	TGCGCCAGCAGCCAGACCCCGCGGTTTTTT	CASSQTPRFF
TRBD1	TRBV6-5	.	TRBJ2-4	TGTGCCAGCAGTTACTCAGCCGGGACAGTCAAAAACATTCAGTACTTC	CASSYSAGTVKNIQYF
.	TRBV4-1	.	TRBJ2-2	TGCGCCAGCAGCCCAGGGATGTCGACCGGGGAGCTGTTTTTT	CASSPGMSTGELFF
TRBD2	TRBV7-6	.	TRBJ2-7	TGTGCCAGCAGCTTAGGACTAGCGGGAGTGGGGGAGCAGTACTTC	CASSLGLAGVGEQYF
TRBD1	TRBV19	.	TRBJ2-2	TGTGCCAGTAGTACAGGACAGGGATCGTGGTCGAACACCGGGGAGCTGTTTTTT	CASSTGQGSWSNTGELFF
.	TRBV19	.	TRBJ1-6	TGTGCCAGTAGGTCATCAGGGGTAGGGGGTAATTCACCCCTCCACTTT	CASRSSGVGGNSPLHF
.	TRBV6-6	.	TRBJ2-7	TGTGCCAGCAGTTCCCCGTTAGCCTACGAGCAGTACTTC	CASSSPLAYEQYF
.	TRBV5-4	.	TRBJ1-6	TGTGCCAGCAGCGCCGTTTCGTCACCCCTCCACTTT	CASSAVSSPLHF
TRBD2	TRBV9	.	TRBJ2-3	TGTGCCAGCAGTTCCGGGACTAGCGGCTACGATACGCAGTATTTT	CASSSGTSGYDTQYF
.	TRBV14	.	TRBJ1-3	TGTGCCAGCAGCCAAGGCCTAGCAAACTCTGGAAACACCATATATTTT	CASSQGLANSGNTIYF
TRBD2	TRBV4-1	.	TRBJ2-5	TGCGCCAGCAGCCAAGATTCGGTCGGGGGGGGTCAAGAGACCCAGTACTTC	CASSQDSVGGGQETQYF
TRBD1	TRBV28	.	TRBJ1-2	TGTGCCAGCAGTTTAGGCAGGGGGCTATTGATAGATGGCTACACCTTC	CASSLGRGLLIDGYTF
.	TRBV10-3	.	TRBJ1-4	TGTGCCATCAGTAGTAAACTGTTTTTT	CAISSKLFF
TRBD2	TRBV6-5	once	TRBJ2-1	TGTGCCAGCAGCCCCTGGGCTAGCGGTCACAATGAGCAGTTCTTC	CASSPWASGHNEQFF
TRBD2	TRBV2	.	TRBJ2-3	TGTGCCAGCAGTGGAGTGGGGGGGATCACAGATACGCAGTATTTT	CASSGVGGITDTQYF
.	TRBV29-1	.	TRBJ1-1	TGCAGCGTTGACTCCGCGGGATATGAAGCTTTCTTT	CSVDSAGYEAFF
TRBD2	TRBV5-1	.	TRBJ2-7	TGCGCCAGCAGGGAGGGACTAGCGGACTCCTACGAGCAGTACTTC	CASREGLADSYEQYF
TRBD2	TRBV5-4	.	TRBJ2-3	TGTGCCAGCAGCTTGGATGTTTTAGCGGGTGAAGATACGCAGTATTTT	CASSLDVLAGEDTQYF
.	TRBV6-5	.	TRBJ1-1	TGTGCCAGCAGTTACTCTTCATACACTGAAGCTTTCTTT	CASSYSSYTEAFF
.	TRBV7-8	.	TRBJ1-5	TGTGCCAGCAGCTCGACCGCCAGTACTAATCAGCCCCAGCATTTT	CASSSTASTNQPQHF
.	TRBV11-2	.	TRBJ1-1	TGTGCCAGCAGCTTGAACACAGACCCGAACACTGAAGCTTTCTTT	CASSLNTDPNTEAFF
.	TRBV7-9	.	TRBJ1-2	TGTGCCAGCAGCGGAGACAGGTTTTTCGGCTACACCTTC	CASSGDRFFGYTF
.	TRBV28	.	TRBJ1-1	TGTGCCAGCAGTTTAGCGGGGGAGCTCGACACTGAAGCTTTCTTT	CASSLAGELDTEAFF
.	TRBV2	.	TRBJ1-2	TGTGCCAGCAACACCCCCCAGGACCCACCTAACTATGGCTACACCTTC	CASNTPQDPPNYGYTF